This T cell receptor beta chain came from a study of cytomegalovirus exposure and HLA in healthy donors. PCR used 60 Vbeta primers and 13 Jbeta primers. Profiled with immunoSEQ multiplex PCR; TCRdb holds only in-frame clones, not every one. The sample has 40,000 or so clones; around 70% are singletons. The sample comprised PBMCs. This clonotype originated in a woman aged 25 to 39 in good health and CMV-seronegative.

The CDR3 bases are TGTGCCAGCAGCTTAGTAGCGGGGGGCTCCTACAATGAGCAGTTCTTC. It codes for CASSLVAGGSYNEQFF. V and J are TRBV7-2 and TRBJ2-1; 10 bases align to TRBD2. The junction had 0 bases not matched to a gene; V was cut back by 1 base and J by 0 bases. CDR1 is SGHTA and CDR2 is FQGNSA in the germline V gene. The CDR3 has 16 residues.